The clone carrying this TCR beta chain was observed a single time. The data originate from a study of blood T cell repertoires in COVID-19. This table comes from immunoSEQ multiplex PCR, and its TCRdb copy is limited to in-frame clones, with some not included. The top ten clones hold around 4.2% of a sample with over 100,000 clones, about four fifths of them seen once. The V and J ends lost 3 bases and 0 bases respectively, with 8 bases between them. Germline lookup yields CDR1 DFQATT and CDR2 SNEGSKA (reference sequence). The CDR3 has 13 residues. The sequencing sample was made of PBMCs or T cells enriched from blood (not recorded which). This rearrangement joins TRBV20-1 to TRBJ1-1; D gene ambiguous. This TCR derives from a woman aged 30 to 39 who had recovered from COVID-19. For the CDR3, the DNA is TGCAGTGCTAGTTCCGGGGTGAACACTGAAGCTTTCTTT. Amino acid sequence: CSASSGVNTEAFF.